The next 23 T cell receptor beta chains were all read from a single sample in a study of tissue T cells after allogeneic stem cell transplantation (dated by TCRdb to between 2021 and 2022). The library was built by means of the immunoSEQ multiplex PCR assay. Entries here come from immuneACCESS through TCRdb and include only in-frame sequences with V and J called. Some clones fail to appear in such tables; in the studies checked, an unresolved V gene covers under half of the shortfall, and the cause of the remainder is unknown. The sample table lists some 47,000 clones, 73% of them with a count of one. Of the sample, 0.5% to 0.65% falls within the top ten clones. The source material was sorted cells pooled from one or two spleens. Receptors were obtained from a pool of C57BL/6 mice in good health.

In the case of this clone: Mouse gene names apply. Coverage ceases 1 residue before the CDR3 finishes, and the germline J gene fills in the end. The chain couples TRBV13-2 to TRBJ1-3; 8 nucleotides match TRBD1. Germline V lookup: CDR1 NNHNN, CDR2 SYGAGS (reference sequence). There are 16 residues in the CDR3. The V and J ends lost 4 bases and 0 bases, in that order; junction bases with no gene match: 6. The sequenced CDR3 bases are TGTGCCAGCGGTAGAGGACAGGGTCATTCTGGAAATACGCTCTAT. This codes for CASGRGQGHSGNTLY. The complete CDR3 protein is CASGRGQGHSGNTLYF.

About this clone: Gene names are the mouse ones. With the read ending 1 residue before the CDR3 end, the germline J gene is used to fill in that end. The chain uses TRBV2 and TRBJ2-7; 9 bases align to TRBD2. V was clipped by 4 bases and J by 3 bases; unmatched bases: 1. CDR1 and CDR2 (germline): LGHNA, YSYQKL. CDR3 length equals 13 residues. The CDR3 spells CASSPGLGYEQYF. The CDR3 DNA, read in part, is TGTGCCAGCAGCCCGGGACTGGGCTATGAACAGTAC.

Details on this clone: Mouse germline and gene names are used. The CDR3 extends 1 residue past the end of the read, so its final part is completed from the germline J gene. This sample includes further DNA sequences coding for the same CDR3. This rearrangement joins TRBV3 to TRBJ1-2; D is unresolved. CDR1 is SNHLY, CDR2 FYNGKV, per germline (reference sequence). The CDR3 totals 13 residues. V lost 5 bases and J 0 bases, leaving 7 bases between the germline ends. The DNA read from the CDR3 is TGTGCCAGCAGCCCGGGAGCAAACTCCGACTACACC. It yields the protein CASSPGANSDYT. The CDR3, in full, reads CASSPGANSDYTF. Complete variable domain (other parts from reference TRBV3 and TRBJ1-2): GPKVLQIPSHQIIDMGQMVTLNCDPVSNHLYFYWYKQILGQQMEFLVNFYNGKVMEKSKLFKDQFSVERPDGSYFTLKIQPTALEDSAVYFCASSPGANSDYTFGSGTRLLVI.

This clone was observed a single time. Gene labels here are mouse ones. The read is 1 residue too short to cover the CDR3 end, so that end is filled in from the germline J gene. The chain uses TRBV13-2 and TRBJ1-4; tentatively, D is TRBD1 (5 bases). This CDR3 region has 14 residues. The germline V gene has CDR1 NNHNN and CDR2 SYGAGS (reference sequence). The V end was cut by 5 bases, the J end by 4 bases, with 12 bases between. Here the CDR3 reads CASGPGRDNERLFF. Incomplete CDR3 DNA: TGTGCCAGCGGCCCGGGCAGGGACAACGAAAGATTATTT.

Worth noting for this clone: Gene names follow the mouse nomenclature. The read ends 1 residue shy of where the CDR3 ends; the end is completed using the germline J gene. This chain connects TRBV13-1 to TRBJ1-1, with unresolved D. The CDR3 has 12 amino acids. Trimming stripped 3 bases from V and 1 base from J, with 4 bases between. Germline V gene lookup returns CDR1 NSHNY and CDR2 SYGAGN. CDR3 loop: CASSGKNTEVFF. The CDR3 DNA, read in part, is TGTGCCAGCAGTGGTAAAAACACAGAAGTCTTC.

Turning to this clone: Genes and germline come from the mouse. The observed sequence ends 1 residue before the CDR3 terminus, with the missing tail filled in from the germline J gene. This chain joins TRBV4 and TRBJ1-1, with no clear D. Trimming removed 3 bases at V and 4 bases at J, with 9 bases between. The CDR3 loop spans 13 amino acids. Per germline, CDR1 LGHDT and CDR2 YNNKQL (reference sequence). The CDR3 is CASSYPGPTEVFF. The DNA read from the CDR3 is TGTGCCAGCAGCTACCCTGGTCCCACAGAAGTCTTC.

This clone came up a few times. The gene symbols are mouse symbols. The read stops 1 residue short of the end of the CDR3; the missing end is completed from the germline J gene. The chain has TRBV4 and TRBJ1-3; possibly TRBD1 for D (5 bases). CDR3 length: 13 amino acids. From germline, CDR1 is LGHDT and CDR2 YNNKQL (reference sequence). The V gene lost 7 bases and the J gene lost 0 bases, with 7 bases spanning the gap. This chain's CDR3 is CASNRNSGNTLYF. The sequenced CDR3 bases are TGTGCCAGCAACAGGAATTCTGGAAATACGCTCTAT.

This clone was detected a few times. Mouse germline and gene names are used. Read data end 1 residue before the CDR3 end; the end is taken from the germline J gene. This chain connects TRBV15 to TRBJ2-7; 10 bases agree with TRBD2. The J segment lost 2 bases and the V segment lost 2 bases, leaving 3 bases of the junction unmatched. This CDR3 has 15 residues. Germline CDR1 reads SGHND; CDR2 reads FRSKSL. Incomplete CDR3 DNA: TGTGCCAGCAGTTTACCGGGACTGGGGACCTATGAACAGTAC. This encodes CASSLPGLGTYEQY. The entire CDR3 protein is CASSLPGLGTYEQYF.

In regard to this clone: Mouse gene names apply. The read falls 1 residue short of the CDR3 end, and the missing part is taken from the germline J gene. This chain joins TRBV13-1 and TRBJ1-3, with a tentative D call TRBD1 (5 bases). The germline gives CDR1 NSHNY, CDR2 SYGAGN. Trimming removed 0 bases at V and 0 bases at J, with 7 bases between. The CDR3 is 15 residues long. CDR3 loop: CASSDERGSGNTLYF. CDR3 DNA (partial): TGTGCCAGCAGTGATGAGAGGGGTTCTGGAAATACGCTCTAT.

Worth noting for this clone: These gene names are mouse names. The CDR3 sequence is CASSLGSSGNTLYF. Incomplete CDR3 DNA: TGTGCCAGCTCTCTCGGCAGTTCTGGAAATACGCTCTAT. This rearrangement joins TRBV12-1 to TRBJ1-3; D not resolved. The read comes to an end 1 residue before the CDR3 does, leaving the germline J gene to fill in the end. CDR3 length: 14 residues. CDR1 and CDR2 (germline): SGHSN, HYEKVE. The V and J ends lost 0 bases and 0 bases respectively, with 5 bases between them.

Regarding this clone: These gene names are mouse names. Read sequence stops 1 residue before the CDR3 end, and the germline J gene provides the missing end. The gene calls are TRBV12-1 and TRBJ2-5; 10 bases are shared with TRBD2. Germline-derived CDR1 and CDR2 are SGHSN and HYEKVE. The junction had 6 bases not matched to a gene; V was cut back by 0 bases and J by 1 base. The CDR3 runs 17 residues. The CDR3 DNA, read in part, is TGTGCCAGCTCTCTCGAAGAGACTGGGGGGTACCAAGACACCCAGTAC. Encoded protein: CASSLEETGGYQDTQY. The full CDR3 protein reads CASSLEETGGYQDTQYF.

A note on this clone: Gene names are the mouse ones. Coverage ceases 1 residue before the CDR3 finishes, and the germline J gene fills in the end. This chain links TRBV13-2 with TRBJ1-2, with D perhaps TRBD1 (5 bases). CDR3 length: 13 amino acids. Trimming pared 5 bases from V and 4 bases from J, leaving 12 bases between. CDR1 is NNHNN and CDR2 is SYGAGS in the germline V gene (reference sequence). This CDR3 is CASGVRAGSDYTF. The DNA read from the CDR3 is TGTGCCAGCGGGGTCAGGGCAGGCTCCGACTACACC.

Comment on this clone: These gene names are mouse names. The CDR3 end lies 1 residue beyond the end of the read and is filled in from the germline J gene. The V and J genes are TRBV12-2 and TRBJ2-1; 7 bases fit TRBD1. Germline CDR1 reads SGHLS; CDR2 reads HYDKME. CDR3 size: 14 residues. Trimming at V came to 3 bases and at J to 3 bases, leaving 4 bases not matched to a gene. The covered CDR3 bases are TGTGCCAGCTCTTCCGGGACAGTCTATGCTGAGCAGTTC. Encoded protein: CASSSGTVYAEQF. The full-length CDR3 reads as CASSSGTVYAEQFF.

As to this clone: The germline and genes are mouse ones. The read halts 1 residue ahead of the CDR3 end, with the missing end drawn from the germline J gene. The V and J genes are TRBV13-1 and TRBJ2-5; 8 bases are a match to TRBD1. This CDR3 has 14 residues. The V gene's germline CDR1 is NSHNY and CDR2 SYGAGN. Trimming cost V 1 base and J 3 bases; bases outside gene matches: 1. The part of the CDR3 DNA that was read is TGTGCCAGCAGTGATCGGGACAGGCAAGACACCCAGTAC. Amino acids: CASSDRDRQDTQY. The entire CDR3 protein is CASSDRDRQDTQYF.

Notes on this clone: Gene names follow the mouse nomenclature. The read finishes 1 residue shy of the CDR3 end, and the germline J gene is used to complete it. Other DNA sequences in this sample translate to the same CDR3. The V and J genes are TRBV12-2 and TRBJ2-5; D may be TRBD1 or TRBD2 (5 bases each). Germline loops: CDR1 SGHLS, CDR2 HYDKME. The CDR3 runs to 13 residues. V dropped 4 bases and J dropped 0 bases, with 7 bases sitting between them. The sequenced CDR3 bases are TGTGCCAGCTCCCGGGACAACCAAGACACCCAGTAC. It specifies CASSRDNQDTQY. The full CDR3 reads CASSRDNQDTQYF.

To note about this clone: Mouse names are used for the genes. The sequence runs out 1 residue before the end of the CDR3; the remainder is reconstructed from the germline J gene. The rearrangement links TRBV13-3 to TRBJ2-3; TRBD2 matches 7 bases. This CDR3 is built from 15 residues. Germline V lookup: CDR1 NNHDY, CDR2 SYVADS. After removal of 0 bases from V and 2 bases from J, the junction contained 3 bases not matched to a gene. CDR3 loop: CASSDVLGDAETLYF. Incomplete CDR3 DNA: TGTGCCAGCAGTGATGTGCTGGGGGATGCAGAAACGCTGTAT.

About this clone itself: The listed genes are named as in mouse. The read terminates 1 residue ahead of where the CDR3 ends, so the germline J gene completes it. Other DNA sequences in the sample encode the same CDR3. The rearrangement links TRBV13-3 to TRBJ2-5; possible D gene TRBD1, 6 bases. From germline, CDR1 is NNHDY and CDR2 SYVADS. The V end lost 2 bases, the J end lost 5 bases, and 12 bases lay between the germline ends. CDR3 length: 14 amino acids. CDR3 DNA (partial): TGTGCCAGCAGTGACAGGGGAAGGGGAGACACCCAGTAC. This gives the protein CASSDRGRGDTQY. The CDR3 reads in full as CASSDRGRGDTQYF. The complete variable domain, with remaining parts taken from reference TRBV13-3 and TRBJ2-5, reads EAAVTQSPRSKVAVTGGKVTLSCHQTNNHDYMYWYRQDTGHGLRLIHYSYVADSTEKGDIPDGYKASRPSQENFSLILELASLSQTAVYFCASSDRGRGDTQYFGPGTRLLVL.

On this clone itself: The gene symbols are mouse symbols. CDR3 amino acids: CASSMGRDVFF. The covered CDR3 bases are TGTGCCAGCAGTATGGGAAGGGATGTCTTC. The rearrangement uses TRBV19 and TRBJ1-1; no firm D call. The read is 1 residue too short to cover the CDR3 end, so that end is filled in from the germline J gene. Trimming took off 2 bases at V and 11 bases at J, with 10 bases between the two ends. CDR1 is FNHDT, CDR2 SITEND, per germline (reference sequence). CDR3 size: 11 residues.

A word on this clone: Gene names refer to mouse genes. The read halts 1 residue ahead of the CDR3 end, with the missing end drawn from the germline J gene. The same CDR3 is also encoded by other DNA sequences in this sample. The chain has TRBV15 and TRBJ2-7, with TRBD1 matching over 7 bases. Germline CDR1 SGHND, CDR2 FRSKSL. CDR3 length: 12 residues. The ends lost 5 bases at V and 4 bases at J; junction bases unmatched: 2. CDR3 DNA, as far as it was read: TGTGCCAGCAGTCCGGGACAGTATGAACAGTAC. It specifies CASSPGQYEQY. From start to end, the CDR3 is CASSPGQYEQYF.

With regard to this clone: Any gene name here is a mouse gene name. The CDR3 end lies 1 residue beyond the end of the read and is filled in from the germline J gene. The chain links TRBV12-2 to TRBJ2-3, with TRBD2 as a possible D gene (7 bases). Germline lookup yields CDR1 SGHLS and CDR2 HYDKME. CDR3 length: 14 residues. The V gene lost 1 base and the J gene lost 3 bases, with 10 bases spanning the gap. Incomplete CDR3 DNA: TGTGCCAGCTCTCTGGGGGGCGAGGCAGAAACGCTGTAT. Encoded protein: CASSLGGEAETLY. The entire CDR3 reads CASSLGGEAETLYF.

This clone was observed a few times. Any gene name here is a mouse gene name. The read falls 1 residue short of the CDR3 end, and the missing part is taken from the germline J gene. The rearrangement joins TRBV19 to TRBJ2-7; 10 bases agree with TRBD2. The CDR3 totals 14 residues. CDR1 and CDR2 (germline): FNHDT, SITEND (reference sequence). V lost 3 bases and J lost 4; bases outside the gene matches: 4. Partial CDR3 DNA: TGTGCCAGCAGTACCGGGACTGGGGCGTATGAACAGTAC. Residues: CASSTGTGAYEQY. The entire CDR3 protein reads CASSTGTGAYEQYF.

Points on this clone: Germline and genes here are mouse. The observed sequence ends 1 residue before the CDR3 terminus, with the missing tail filled in from the germline J gene. This chain uses TRBV3 with TRBJ1-2; D is unclear. The CDR3 has 13 residues. Germline CDR1 SNHLY, CDR2 FYNGKV (reference sequence). V shed 3 bases and J shed 1 base, with 6 bases lying between them. The covered CDR3 bases are TGTGCCAGCAGCTTTCGGGGAAACTCCGACTACACC. It codes for CASSFRGNSDYT. The full CDR3 protein is CASSFRGNSDYTF.

Concerning this clone: The germline and genes are mouse ones. With the read ending 1 residue before the CDR3 end, the germline J gene is used to fill in that end. The rearrangement links TRBV31 to TRBJ1-1; weak D call: TRBD1 (6 bases). The V gene lost 3 bases and the J gene lost 11 bases, with 13 bases spanning the gap. The CDR3 consists of 11 residues. Germline V gene data show CDR1 as GKSSPN and CDR2 as SITVG. The CDR3 is CAWRPGGRVFF. CDR3 DNA (partial): TGTGCCTGGAGGCCGGGGGGCCGGGTCTTC.